A single sample is the source of the 27 T cell receptor beta chains below, sequenced in a study of cytomegalovirus exposure and HLA in healthy donors. Profiling relied on immunoSEQ multiplex PCR, and the TCRdb table lists in-frame clones only, not all of them. The sample comprises 200,000 to 300,000 clones, more than 75% of which are singletons, and around 11% rests with the top ten. The sequenced sample consisted of PBMCs. All receptors come from a man aged 18 to 30 in good health and CMV-seropositive.

V and J are TRBV19 and TRBJ1-2; D gene ambiguous. The V gene lost 6 bases and the J gene lost 0 bases, with 8 bases spanning the gap. The CDR3 extends over 13 amino acids. CDR1 and CDR2 (germline): LNHDA, SQIVND (reference sequence). CDR3: CASRTRANYGYTF. The CDR3 DNA reads TGTGCCAGTAGGACGCGTGCTAACTATGGCTACACCTTC.

The CDR3 reads CASSLSPEMNTEAFF. CDR3 nucleotides: TGTGCCAGCAGCTTAAGCCCGGAGATGAACACTGAAGCTTTCTTT. This sequence joins TRBV7-8 and TRBJ1-1; D gene unclear. The V end lost 2 bases, the J end lost 0 bases, and 10 bases lay between the germline ends. The CDR3 covers 15 residues. Germline V lookup: CDR1 SGHVS, CDR2 FQNEAQ.

The CDR3 loop reads CASRGQGASQPQHF. CDR3 nucleotide sequence: TGTGCCAGCAGGGGACAGGGGGCTAGTCAGCCCCAGCATTTT. The chain recombines TRBV6-1 with TRBJ1-5; 12 nucleotides line up with TRBD1. The length of the CDR3 is 14 residues. V lost 6 bases to trimming and J lost 6 bases; unmatched junction nucleotides: 3. Looked up from germline, CDR1 is MNHNS and CDR2 is SASEGT.

The chain has TRBV11-1 and TRBJ2-1; 11 bases align to TRBD2. The CDR3 contains 12 residues. The V gene's germline CDR1 is SGHAT and CDR2 FQDESV (reference sequence). V lost 4 bases to trimming and J lost 14 bases; unmatched junction nucleotides: 4. This CDR3 reads CASSSTSGVKFF. The CDR3 DNA follows: TGTGCCAGCAGCTCGACTAGCGGGGTGAAGTTCTTC.

This chain links TRBV6-5 with TRBJ2-4; 9 nucleotides agree with TRBD1. The germline V gene encodes CDR1 MNHEY and CDR2 SVGAGI. The V and J ends lost 3 bases and 6 bases, in that order; junction bases with no gene match: 9. The CDR3 contains 16 residues. DNA of the CDR3: TGTGCCAGCAGTTATGTGTCGGCGGGACAGGGAAACATTCAGTACTTC. Translation: CASSYVSAGQGNIQYF.

The chain carries TRBV5-1 and TRBJ2-1; D may correspond to TRBD1 or TRBD2 (5 bases each). V lost 7 bases to trimming and J lost 1 base, with 12 bases between them. Germline loops: CDR1 SGHRS, CDR2 YFSETQ. The CDR3 has 14 residues. Here the CDR3 reads CASRPWGSYNEQFF. CDR3 nucleotide sequence: TGCGCCAGCCGCCCCTGGGGGTCCTACAATGAGCAGTTCTTC.

The chain is built from TRBV11-2 and TRBJ2-7, with a weak D call TRBD2 (7 bases). CDR1 is SGHAT, CDR2 FQNNGV, per germline. The CDR3 is 17 amino acids. The germline V and J ends were trimmed by 4 bases and 9 bases, with 28 bases remaining between them. The CDR3 region has the DNA TGTGCCAGCAGCTCGCTGATGGGGGGGCTCGTATCGAAAGTGCAGTACTTC. Protein: CASSSLMGGLVSKVQYF.

The chain carries TRBV6-6 and TRBJ2-2; D remains unclear. Deletions cut 4 bases from V and 4 bases from J, with 13 bases between. This CDR3 region has 15 residues. The germline gives CDR1 MNHNY, CDR2 SVGAGI (reference sequence). CDR3 in DNA: TGTGCCAGCAGTTCCCCTGGACGGAGCACCGGGGAGCTGTTTTTT. It specifies CASSSPGRSTGELFF.

The J gene is TRBJ1-2, the V gene TRBV7-9, with 10 bases aligning to TRBD1. The germline CDR1 and CDR2 sequences are SEHNR and FQNEAQ (reference sequence). The CDR3 spans 15 residues. V dropped 5 bases and J dropped 5; count of bases not matched to a gene: 8. The CDR3 DNA is TGTGCCAGCAGCGAGCTGGGACAGGGGCCATATGGCTACACCTTC. Translated: CASSELGQGPYGYTF.

The CDR3 is CASSPGDTKRYF. CDR3 coding DNA: TGTGCCAGTAGCCCCGGGGACACAAAACGGTACTTC. J is TRBJ2-7 and V is TRBV19, with a tentative D call TRBD1 (6 bases). The germline V and J ends were trimmed by 6 bases and 12 bases, with 18 bases remaining between them. In germline, CDR1 is LNHDA, CDR2 SQIVND (reference sequence). This CDR3 contains 12 residues. Supplemented by reference TRBV19 and TRBJ2-7, the full variable domain reads DGGITQSPKYLFRKEGQNVTLSCEQNLNHDAMYWYRQDPGQGLRLIYYSQIVNDFQKGDIAEGYSVSREKKESFPLTVTSAQKNPTAFYLCASSPGDTKRYFGPGTRLTVT.

The rearrangement links TRBV5-1 to TRBJ2-1; perhaps TRBD2 as D (5 bases). With 4 bases removed from V and 0 bases from J, the gap between germline ends came to 14 bases. The CDR3 is 16 amino acids. Germline V gene data show CDR1 as SGHRS and CDR2 as YFSETQ. CDR3 sequence: CASSDPGVSSYNEQFF. The DNA of the CDR3 is TGCGCCAGCAGCGATCCCGGGGTCAGCTCCTACAATGAGCAGTTCTTC.

The chain has TRBV28 and TRBJ1-5; D ambiguous. With 5 bases removed from V and 3 bases from J, the gap between germline ends came to 5 bases. The CDR3 extends over 12 amino acids. In germline, CDR1 is MDHEN, CDR2 SYDVKM. CDR3 sequence: CASSILNQPQHF. CDR3 DNA: TGTGCCAGCAGTATCCTCAATCAGCCCCAGCATTTT.

Here the CDR3 DNA reads TGTGCCAGCCAGGGACAGTTCAATCAGCCCCAGCATTTT. It codes for CASQGQFNQPQHF. The J gene is TRBJ1-5, the V gene TRBV18, with TRBD1 matching over 7 bases. Germline-derived CDR1 and CDR2 are KGHSH and LQKENI. CDR3 length equals 13 residues. V lost 8 bases and J lost 3; bases outside the gene matches: 4.

This clone was counted between two and nine times. V usage is TRBV7-6 and J usage is TRBJ1-3; 9 bases match TRBD1. CDR1 is SGHVS and CDR2 is FNYEAQ in the germline V gene. With 5 bases clipped from V and 4 bases from J, the junction kept 6 bases outside the gene matches. The CDR3 totals 15 residues. The CDR3 DNA reads TGTGCCAGCAGCCCGACCGGACAGGGGGGAAACACCATATATTTT. It specifies CASSPTGQGGNTIYF.

The rearrangement joins TRBV2 to TRBJ2-1; 10 bases line up with TRBD2. V shed 6 bases, J shed 6 bases, and the junction held 11 bases outside the gene matches. This CDR3 is built from 16 residues. Germline V gene data show CDR1 as SNHLY and CDR2 as FYNNEI. CDR3 sequence (DNA): TGTGCCAGCAGAAGACTAGCGGGTACTATAGGCAATGAGCAGTTCTTC. This codes for CASRRLAGTIGNEQFF.

The V call is TRBV6-6, the J call TRBJ2-2, with D perhaps TRBD1 (6 bases). V was clipped by 8 bases and J by 0 bases, with 7 bases between them. CDR3 length: 13 amino acids. Germline V gene lookup returns CDR1 MNHNY and CDR2 SVGAGI (reference sequence). Here the CDR3 DNA reads TGTGCCAGCCGGGACACGAACACCGGGGAGCTGTTTTTT. As protein: CASRDTNTGELFF.

The J gene is TRBJ2-1, the V gene TRBV5-1; 7 nucleotides match TRBD1. Per the germline V gene, CDR1 is SGHRS and CDR2 is YFSETQ. With V trimmed by 2 bases and J by 5 bases, 7 bases remained unmatched. This CDR3 has 15 amino acids. CDR3 loop: CASSLLGTANNEQFF. The CDR3 region has the DNA TGCGCCAGCAGCTTATTAGGGACAGCGAACAATGAGCAGTTCTTC.

CDR3 sequence: CASSLARTLLTGELFF. The CDR3 DNA reads as TGCGCCAGCAGCTTGGCTAGGACATTGCTCACCGGGGAGCTGTTTTTT. The rearrangement uses TRBV5-1 and TRBJ2-2, with D possibly being TRBD1 (5 bases). With 0 bases removed from V and 4 bases from J, the gap between germline ends came to 13 bases. This CDR3 contains 16 residues. Germline V CDR1 and CDR2: SGHRS, YFSETQ.

This rearrangement joins TRBV19 to TRBJ1-5; TRBD1 is a possible D gene (6 bases). This CDR3 has 14 amino acids. Germline CDR1 and CDR2: LNHDA and SQIVND (reference sequence). Trimming pared 9 bases from V and 0 bases from J, leaving 12 bases between. CDR3: CASRGSYSNQPQHF. The CDR3 nucleotides are TGTGCCAGCAGGGGCAGTTATAGCAATCAGCCCCAGCATTTT.

The V and J genes are TRBV7-3 and TRBJ1-2; D is ambiguous. Per germline, CDR1 SGHTA and CDR2 FQGTGA. The CDR3 extends over 12 amino acids. Trimming shortened V by 2 bases and J by 5 bases, and 6 bases separated the two germline ends. CDR3 sequence (DNA): TGTGCCAGCAGCTTACTCGGATATGGCTACACCTTC. Translated: CASSLLGYGYTF.

The chain links TRBV7-2 to TRBJ1-1, with a weak D call TRBD1 (5 bases). Germline CDR1 and CDR2: SGHTA and FQGNSA. Between the trimmed V and J ends, which lost 1 base and 7 bases, there was a span of 10 bases. This CDR3 spans 13 amino acids. The chain's CDR3 is CASSLGRALEAFF. CDR3 nucleotides: TGTGCCAGCAGCTTAGGCAGGGCACTTGAAGCTTTCTTT.

This clone turned up a few times. V and J are TRBV2 and TRBJ1-5; possible D gene TRBD1, 6 bases. V lost 6 bases, J lost 4 bases, and 16 bases lay in between. The CDR3 runs to 15 residues. The germline gives CDR1 SNHLY, CDR2 FYNNEI. The CDR3 protein is CASSAPTGDNQPQHF. The DNA of the CDR3 is TGTGCCAGCAGCGCCCCGACAGGAGATAATCAGCCCCAGCATTTT.

The rearrangement uses TRBV15 and TRBJ2-5, with unresolved D. This CDR3 is 12 amino acids long. Germline V gene lookup returns CDR1 LNHNV and CDR2 YYDKDF (reference sequence). V was cut by 5 bases and J by 5 bases, with 9 bases left in between. This chain's CDR3 is CATSARFETQYF. In DNA, the CDR3 is TGTGCCACCAGCGCCCGTTTTGAGACCCAGTACTTC.

This chain joins TRBV15 and TRBJ2-1, with D possibly TRBD2 on 6 matching bases. CDR3 length: 13 amino acids. V lost 1 base and J lost 9, with 10 bases in between. Germline V gene sequence: CDR1 LNHNV, CDR2 YYDKDF (reference sequence). CDR3 amino acids: CATSRATSPEQFF. CDR3 nucleotides: TGTGCCACCAGCAGAGCGACTAGTCCTGAGCAGTTCTTC.

The sample holds one count of this clone. The V and J genes are TRBV18 and TRBJ1-1; 7 bases are shared with TRBD1. The V and J ends lost 3 bases and 0 bases, in that order; junction bases with no gene match: 10. Germline CDR1 reads KGHSH; CDR2 reads LQKENI. CDR3 size: 17 residues. CDR3 nucleotides: TGTGCCAGCTCACCGCCCAGGGGGGGAAGGATGAACACTGAAGCTTTCTTT. As protein: CASSPPRGGRMNTEAFF.

The chain uses TRBV28 and TRBJ2-7, with D uncertain. CDR3 length equals 11 residues. Looked up from germline, CDR1 is MDHEN and CDR2 is SYDVKM. V shed 1 base and J shed 5 bases, with 3 bases lying between them. The CDR3 DNA is TGTGCCAGCAGTTTATTTGACGAGCAGTACTTC. Its protein is CASSLFDEQYF.

This clone was counted between two and nine times. Relative to the germline gene, one junction end is altered; a read error may explain this. The chain couples TRBV7-8 to TRBJ2-7, with D tentatively TRBD2 (6 bases). Per germline, CDR1 SGHVS and CDR2 FQNEAQ. The CDR3 has 15 residues. This CDR3 is CASSVGTDASYEQCF. CDR3 DNA: TGTGCCAGCAGCGTAGGGACTGACGCCTCCTACGAGCAGTGCTTC.